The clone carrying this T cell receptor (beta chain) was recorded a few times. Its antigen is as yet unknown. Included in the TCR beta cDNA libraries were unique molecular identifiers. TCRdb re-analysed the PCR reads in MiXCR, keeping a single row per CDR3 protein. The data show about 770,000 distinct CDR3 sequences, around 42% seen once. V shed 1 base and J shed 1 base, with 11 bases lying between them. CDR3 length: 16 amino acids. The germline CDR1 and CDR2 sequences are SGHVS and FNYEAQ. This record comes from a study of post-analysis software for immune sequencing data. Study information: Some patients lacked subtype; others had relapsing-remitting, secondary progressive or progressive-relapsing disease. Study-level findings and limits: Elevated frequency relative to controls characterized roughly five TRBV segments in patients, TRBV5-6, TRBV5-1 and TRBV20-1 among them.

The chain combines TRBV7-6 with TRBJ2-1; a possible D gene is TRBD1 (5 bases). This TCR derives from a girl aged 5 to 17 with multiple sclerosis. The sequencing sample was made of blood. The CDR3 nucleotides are TGTGCCAGCAGCTTAGGAACAGGTCCTTCCTACAATGAGCAGTTCTTC. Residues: CASSLGTGPSYNEQFF.